This T cell receptor (beta chain) was found in a study of OX40 agonist ivuxolimab in advanced cancers. The repertoire was sequenced with immunoSEQ multiplex PCR; TCRdb's copy has only in-frame clones and lacks some. The table includes about 10,000 clones, under 80% detected once. From germline, CDR1 is SGHRS and CDR2 YFSETQ. Trimming removed 2 bases at V and 2 bases at J, with 14 bases between. This CDR3 has 15 amino acids. V and J are TRBV5-1 and TRBJ2-7, with a weak D call TRBD2 (6 bases). This specimen was CD4+ or CD8+ T cells sorted from blood, taken in a trial of the OX40 agonist ivuxolimab. The source of this sequence is an adult with an advanced solid tumor such as melanoma, head and neck, liver or kidney cancer. This CDR3 is CASSFTAGETYEQYF. Here the CDR3 DNA reads TGCGCCAGCAGCTTCACAGCGGGCGAGACCTACGAGCAGTACTTC.